This entry describes one TCR beta chain. Its antigen is currently unknown. The record originates from a study of PD-L1 blockade in urothelial cancer. The overall study: Males with bladder-origin urothelial cancer made up about 90% of the roughly 30 patients. Blood analyses occurred 3 weeks (second dose) and 6 weeks post treatment start. Regarding the study as a whole: It was durable-benefit patients whose tumor-associated blood clones expanded more at 3 weeks.

CDR1 is SGHRS and CDR2 is YFSETQ in the germline V gene. V was pared by 4 bases and J by 6 bases, with 5 bases of the junction left unmatched. This CDR3 spans 15 amino acids. Pretreatment and on-treatment samples were taken, numbering 1 to 8 per patient. Only in-frame clones appear in the TCRdb table, and some are missing; sequencing was by immunoSEQ multiplex PCR. The sample yields fewer than 130,000 clones, around 85% seen once. The source of this sequence is a man aged 45-60 years with urothelial cancer. The gene calls are TRBV5-1 and TRBJ2-7; the match to TRBD2 covers 15 bases. This specimen was PBMCs, taken around atezolizumab (anti-PD-L1) treatment. This CDR3 reads CASSPGLAGGGEQYF. CDR3 coding DNA: TGCGCCAGCAGCCCAGGACTAGCGGGAGGGGGCGAGCAGTACTTC.